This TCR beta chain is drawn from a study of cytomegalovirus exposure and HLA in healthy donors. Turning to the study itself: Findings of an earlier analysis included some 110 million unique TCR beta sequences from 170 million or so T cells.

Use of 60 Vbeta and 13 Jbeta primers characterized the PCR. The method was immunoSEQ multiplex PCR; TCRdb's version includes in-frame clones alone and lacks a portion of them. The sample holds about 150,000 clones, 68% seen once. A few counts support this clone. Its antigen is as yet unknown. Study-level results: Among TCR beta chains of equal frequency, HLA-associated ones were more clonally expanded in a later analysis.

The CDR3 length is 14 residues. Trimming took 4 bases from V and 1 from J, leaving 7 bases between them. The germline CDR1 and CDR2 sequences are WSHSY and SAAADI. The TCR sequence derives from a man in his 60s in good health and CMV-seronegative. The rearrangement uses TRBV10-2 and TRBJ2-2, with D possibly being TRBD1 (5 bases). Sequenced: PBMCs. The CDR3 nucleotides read TGCGCCAGCAGTGTAAGGGGGAACACCGGGGAGCTGTTTTTT. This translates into CASSVRGNTGELFF.